Shown below are 32 T cell receptor beta chains from a single sample sequenced in a study of lymphopenia after photon versus proton radiotherapy (dated by TCRdb to the late 2010s). The library came from the immunoSEQ multiplex PCR assay. What TCRdb holds here is the immuneACCESS table cut down to in-frame rearrangements. Part of the clones is not present; checked against another copy, under half of the missing clones reflect an unresolved V gene, and the others are unexplained. The sample table shows tens of thousands of clones, and around four fifths are seen once. The ten largest clones capture 21% of the sample. The sample consisted of peripheral blood, taken from a patient treated with proton-based radiotherapy. The receptor set was obtained from a woman aged 70 to 79 with pancreatic cancer.

V gene TRBV13 combines with J gene TRBJ2-5; D is possibly TRBD1 (6 bases). Germline lookup yields CDR1 PRHDT and CDR2 FYEKMQ (reference sequence). V lost 5 bases and J lost 5, with 18 bases in between. The CDR3 is made up of 15 amino acids. The CDR3 coding sequence is TGTGCCAGCAGCCATAACAGGGTTGAAGGGGAGACCCAGTACTTC. Residues: CASSHNRVEGETQYF.

This rearrangement joins TRBV6-5 to TRBJ1-5; D not resolved. V lost 7 bases to trimming and J lost 1 base, with 14 bases between them. The CDR3 covers 15 residues. Per germline, CDR1 MNHEY and CDR2 SVGAGI. CDR3 sequence (DNA): TGTGCCAGCACCCCAGTGAGAGGGAGCAATCAGCCCCAGCATTTT. Protein: CASTPVRGSNQPQHF.

Turning to this clone: At one boundary the junction diverges from the germline segment, which might be a read error. V is TRBV20-1 and J is TRBJ2-1; the D is unclear. The germline gives CDR1 DFQATT, CDR2 SNEGSKA (reference sequence). The CDR3 is 10 amino acids. The DNA of the CDR3 is TGCAGTGCTAGCTGGGCTCGGGCAGTCTTC. Translation: CSASWARAVF.

Relative to its sample, this clone is medium-sized (0.01 to 0.1%). The chain employs TRBV11-1 and TRBJ1-2, with D maybe TRBD1 (5 bases). From germline, CDR1 is SGHAT and CDR2 FQDESV (reference sequence). The CDR3 has 17 residues. V lost 5 bases to trimming and J lost 7 bases, with 26 bases between them. CDR3 region: CASSPGRGFRGYGGYTF. The CDR3 DNA reads TGTGCCAGCAGCCCCGGGCGTGGATTTAGGGGTTATGGTGGCTACACCTTC.

The V call is TRBV18, the J call TRBJ2-6, with D tentatively TRBD1 (6 bases). Looked up from germline, CDR1 is KGHSH and CDR2 is LQKENI. V gave up 6 bases and J gave up 2 bases, with 14 bases separating them. The CDR3 totals 16 residues. CDR3 nucleotides: TGTGCCAGCTCTCCGAAAACAGGGACTGGGGCCAACGTCCTGACTTTC. Amino acids: CASSPKTGTGANVLTF.

The chain links TRBV27 to TRBJ2-7; 8 nucleotides agree with TRBD1. CDR1 MNHEY and CDR2 SMNVEV come from the germline V gene (reference sequence). The V and J ends lost 6 bases and 7 bases, in that order; junction bases with no gene match: 8. The CDR3 totals 13 residues. The CDR3 spells CASSTGGRREQYF. CDR3 nucleotide sequence: TGTGCCAGCAGCACAGGGGGTCGTAGGGAGCAGTACTTC.

The gene calls are TRBV9 and TRBJ1-1; D is possibly TRBD1 (5 bases). With 0 bases removed from V and 1 base from J, the gap between germline ends came to 13 bases. CDR3 size: 16 residues. From germline, CDR1 is SGDLS and CDR2 YYNGEE. The CDR3 reads CASSVGGGIGNTEAFF. The CDR3 coding sequence is TGTGCCAGCAGCGTAGGCGGGGGTATCGGGAACACTGAAGCTTTCTTT. The full variable domain, with the rest looked up from reference TRBV9 and TRBJ1-1, is DSGVTQTPKHLITATGQRVTLRCSPRSGDLSVYWYQQSLDQGLQFLIQYYNGEERAKGNILERFSAQQFPDLHSELNLSSLELGDSALYFCASSVGGGIGNTEAFFGQGTRLTVV.

The rearrangement joins TRBV27 to TRBJ2-6; D not resolved. Per the germline V gene, CDR1 is MNHEY and CDR2 is SMNVEV (reference sequence). Trimming removed 4 bases at V and 0 bases at J, with 10 bases between. The CDR3 is 16 amino acids. The CDR3 DNA is TGTGCCAGCAGTTATTTGGGCGTCTCTGGGGCCAACGTCCTGACTTTC. Protein sequence: CASSYLGVSGANVLTF.

The chain combines TRBV30 with TRBJ2-5; 14 bases are shared with TRBD2. This CDR3 has 14 amino acids. Germline lookup yields CDR1 GTSNPN and CDR2 SVGIG (reference sequence). V was clipped by 3 bases and J by 6 bases; unmatched bases: 3. CDR3 nucleotide sequence: TGTGCCTGGAGGACTAGCGGGGGGGGTAAGACCCAGTACTTC. Translating it yields CAWRTSGGGKTQYF.

This clone was observed a single time. V is TRBV27 and J is TRBJ1-2; D not resolved. Germline CDR1 reads MNHEY; CDR2 reads SMNVEV (reference sequence). V was pared by 0 bases and J by 0 bases, with 14 bases between. The CDR3 spans 17 residues. CDR3 amino acids: CASSLSTTQKANYGYTF. The CDR3 DNA sequence: TGTGCCAGCAGTTTATCGACCACACAGAAAGCTAACTATGGCTACACCTTC.

The rearrangement uses TRBV9 and TRBJ2-2; a possible D gene is TRBD2 (6 bases). V was trimmed by 0 bases and J by 6 bases, leaving 18 bases between them. CDR1 is SGDLS and CDR2 is YYNGEE in the germline V gene. This CDR3 comprises 17 residues. The chain's CDR3 is CASSVGIGSLVAGELFF. CDR3 in DNA: TGTGCCAGCAGCGTAGGAATCGGGAGTCTCGTAGCCGGGGAGCTGTTTTTT.

This chain links TRBV10-3 with TRBJ2-5; a possible D gene is TRBD2 (8 bases). Germline V gene lookup returns CDR1 ENHRY and CDR2 SYGVKD. Trimming cost V 4 bases and J 4 bases, with 25 bases left between them. The CDR3 has 18 amino acids. The CDR3 loop is CAISGSRGAGGEGETQYF. The CDR3 nucleotides read TGTGCCATCAGTGGGAGCAGGGGGGCGGGAGGAGAAGGAGAGACCCAGTACTTC.

This sequence joins TRBV7-9 and TRBJ1-4; TRBD1 agrees at 7 bases. The trim removed 4 bases at V and 0 bases at J, leaving 5 bases unmatched. Germline V gene data show CDR1 as SEHNR and CDR2 as FQNEAQ (reference sequence). CDR3 size: 16 residues. The CDR3 loop reads CASSSTGYATNEKLFF. The CDR3 DNA is TGTGCCAGCAGCTCGACAGGGTATGCAACTAATGAAAAACTGTTTTTT.

This chain connects TRBV10-3 to TRBJ2-5, with 7 bases identical to TRBD2. V dropped 4 bases and J dropped 2; count of bases not matched to a gene: 4. There are 14 residues in the CDR3. The germline V gene has CDR1 ENHRY and CDR2 SYGVKD. CDR3 nucleotide sequence: TGTGCCATCAGTGCGCAGGGAGGGCAAGAGACCCAGTACTTC. Translating gives CAISAQGGQETQYF.

The J gene is TRBJ1-5, the V gene TRBV7-9; 7 bases align to TRBD1. There are 17 residues in the CDR3. The germline gives CDR1 SEHNR, CDR2 FQNEAQ (reference sequence). V trimming: 2 bases; J trimming: 1 base; junction bases outside the gene matches: 8. CDR3 protein: CASSLFEGGESNQPQHF. The DNA of the CDR3 is TGTGCCAGCAGCTTATTTGAAGGGGGCGAGAGCAATCAGCCCCAGCATTTT.

The chain carries TRBV4-1 and TRBJ1-6, with D maybe TRBD1 (5 bases). This CDR3 spans 17 amino acids. The germline V and J ends were trimmed by 0 bases and 0 bases, with 9 bases remaining between them. CDR1 MGHRA and CDR2 YSYEKL come from the germline V gene. The CDR3: CASSQDSGGSYNSPLHF. The CDR3 DNA sequence: TGCGCCAGCAGCCAAGATTCCGGGGGCTCCTATAATTCACCCCTCCACTTT.

The genes are TRBV7-9 and TRBJ1-3; TRBD1 agrees at 7 bases. There are 14 residues in the CDR3. Germline V gives CDR1 SEHNR, CDR2 FQNEAQ (reference sequence). J gave up 9 bases and V 5 bases, and 10 bases lay outside the gene matches. CDR3 sequence: CASSTDRDTRTIYF. The DNA for the CDR3 is TGTGCCAGCAGCACCGACAGGGATACGCGCACCATATATTTT. The full variable domain, in which reference TRBV7-9 and TRBJ1-3 provide the parts outside the CDR3, is DTGVSQNPRHKITKRGQNVTFRCDPISEHNRLYWYRQTLGQGPEFLTYFQNEAQLEKSRLLSDRFSAERPKGSFSTLEIQRTEQGDSAMYLCASSTDRDTRTIYFGEGSWLTVV.

This clone has a single count. The chain links TRBV5-4 to TRBJ2-1; D remains unclear. Germline V gene data show CDR1 as SGHNT and CDR2 as YYREEE (reference sequence). The CDR3 is made up of 13 amino acids. V dropped 0 bases and J dropped 7 bases, with 8 bases sitting between them. The DNA of the CDR3 is TGTGCCAGCAGCTTGGGTTTTGGAAATGAGCAGTTCTTC. It yields the protein CASSLGFGNEQFF.

This clone was observed a few times. The rearrangement links TRBV9 to TRBJ2-3, with 9 bases that match TRBD2. CDR1 and CDR2 from the germline V gene are SGDLS and YYNGEE. V lost 2 bases and J lost 2; bases outside the gene matches: 21. This CDR3 contains 21 residues. CDR3 residues: CASSVSPFPHRREGPTDTQYF. The CDR3, as DNA: TGTGCCAGCAGCGTTTCCCCATTCCCCCACCGGCGGGAGGGCCCCACAGATACGCAGTATTTT.

The chain is built from TRBV6-5 and TRBJ1-4; D is ambiguous. The CDR3 is 15 residues long. V was cut by 2 bases and J by 7 bases, with 14 bases left in between. Germline loops: CDR1 MNHEY, CDR2 SVGAGI. CDR3 amino acids: CASSYGRMSGEKLFF. In DNA form, the CDR3 reads TGTGCCAGCAGTTACGGTCGGATGAGCGGTGAAAAACTGTTTTTT.

The chain is built from TRBV7-9 and TRBJ2-1, with a weak D call TRBD1 (7 bases). Per the germline V gene, CDR1 is SEHNR and CDR2 is FQNEAQ (reference sequence). The CDR3 covers 16 residues. The ends were cut back, 8 bases at V and 5 bases at J, with 22 bases in the middle. CDR3 DNA sequence: TGTGCCAGCTTCAGGGGGAGGATGCCGGACAACAATGAGCAGTTCTTC. Translated: CASFRGRMPDNNEQFF.

The chain joins TRBV6-1 to TRBJ1-1; tentative D call: TRBD1 (6 bases). V lost 4 bases, J lost 1 base, and 10 bases lay in between. The CDR3 spans 14 residues. Germline values: CDR1 MNHNS, CDR2 SASEGT. CDR3 in amino acids: CASSVAGANTEAFF. In DNA, the CDR3 is TGTGCCAGCAGTGTGGCGGGGGCGAACACTGAAGCTTTCTTT.

The chain joins TRBV7-6 to TRBJ2-5; D remains ambiguous. The DNA end lines up better with TRBJ2-7; the J call may be wrong. The CDR3 covers 13 residues. Germline values: CDR1 SGHVS, CDR2 FNYEAQ. The CDR3 protein is CASSFNPSYEQYF. DNA for the CDR3: TGTGCCAGCAGCTTCAATCCTTCCTACGAGCAGTACTTC.

V and J are TRBV11-3 and TRBJ2-2; no reliable D call. Germline assignment: CDR1 SGHNT and CDR2 YENEEA. Trimming removed 4 bases from V and 2 bases from J, with 8 bases in between. This CDR3 has 14 residues. In nucleotides, the CDR3 is TGTGCCAGCAGCTATGGAACCAACACCGGGGAGCTGTTTTTT. Its protein is CASSYGTNTGELFF.

The chain is built from TRBV18 and TRBJ1-2; D is unresolved. The germline V gene has CDR1 KGHSH and CDR2 LQKENI. This CDR3 is built from 14 residues. Trimming took 5 bases from V and 0 from J, leaving 10 bases between them. Written as DNA, the CDR3 is TGTGCCAGCTCAAAGGCTCAAGCTAACTATGGCTACACCTTC. Its translation is CASSKAQANYGYTF.

The chain recombines TRBV2 with TRBJ1-2; the D is unclear. Deletions cut 7 bases from V and 9 bases from J, with 15 bases between. From germline, CDR1 is SNHLY and CDR2 FYNNEI. The length of the CDR3 is 12 residues. The chain's CDR3 is CASKREGRSYTF. CDR3 DNA: TGTGCCAGCAAGAGGGAAGGTCGGAGCTACACCTTC.

The J gene is TRBJ1-5, the V gene TRBV5-1; no firm D call. CDR3 length equals 14 residues. V shed 4 bases and J shed 5 bases, with 13 bases lying between them. CDR1 and CDR2 (germline): SGHRS, YFSETQ. CDR3 bases: TGCGCCAGCAGCCCGAGTGGGGAGCATCAGCCCCAGCATTTT. It codes for CASSPSGEHQPQHF.

The genes are TRBV2 and TRBJ1-1; 8 nucleotides line up with TRBD1. J gave up 0 bases and V 3 bases, and 9 bases lay outside the gene matches. The length of the CDR3 is 17 residues. Germline V CDR1 and CDR2: SNHLY, FYNNEI. Written as DNA, the CDR3 is TGTGCCAGCAGTGACCCCACAGGGGGGGCCTTGAACACTGAAGCTTTCTTT. This codes for CASSDPTGGALNTEAFF.

Concerning this clone itself: At one end the junction does not follow the germline gene, possibly because of a read error. The gene calls are TRBV7-2 and TRBJ1-2; 7 bases are shared with TRBD1. This CDR3 has 14 residues. From germline, CDR1 is SGHTA and CDR2 FQGNSA. The CDR3 reads CASSLEVRGNGHTF. The DNA for the CDR3 is TGTGCCAGCAGCTTAGAGGTCAGGGGGAATGGCCACACCTTC.

The chain joins TRBV27 to TRBJ2-7; D gene unclear. Trimming left V 10 bases short and J 3 bases short, with 16 bases between. The CDR3 spans 13 residues. CDR1 is MNHEY and CDR2 is SMNVEV in the germline V gene (reference sequence). For the CDR3, the DNA is TGTGCCACCCTCCACACCCCAATCTACGAGCAGTACTTC. Translating it yields CATLHTPIYEQYF.

The rearrangement links TRBV4-1 to TRBJ2-3; TRBD1 or TRBD2 may be the D gene (5 bases each). The CDR3 runs 15 residues. V shed 4 bases and J shed 2 bases, with 13 bases lying between them. Looked up from germline, CDR1 is MGHRA and CDR2 is YSYEKL. Written as DNA, the CDR3 is TGCGCCAGCAGCCCAGAGGGGCAGTACACAGATACGCAGTATTTT. Translated, it gives CASSPEGQYTDTQYF.

V and J are TRBV19 and TRBJ1-2; TRBD1 is a possible D gene (5 bases). Trimming removed 8 bases at V and 3 bases at J, with 16 bases between. Germline V gene lookup returns CDR1 LNHDA and CDR2 SQIVND (reference sequence). This CDR3 is built from 14 residues. This CDR3 is CASRGVGRDYGYTF. The CDR3, as DNA: TGTGCCAGTCGAGGGGTTGGTAGGGACTATGGCTACACCTTC.